This TCR beta chain is from a study of CXCR3-negative and CXCR3-positive naive CD8 T cells (dated by TCRdb to between 2018 and 2020). Looking at the study overall: About 135 million TRB reads were obtained in total, roughly 1.5 +/- 0.3 million reads per library. Data from around ten donors, pooled across two independent experiments, went into the diversity and physicochemical repertoire analyses. Naive subsets from five or six donors and memory cells from 3 donors were included in the TRBV-TRBJ cluster analysis. The research as a whole found: Because surface CD5, which is linked to self-reactivity in mice, was comparable between the naive subsets, TCR interaction strength was also inferred from the physicochemical properties of TRB CDR3s. Naive CXCR3-negative and CXCR3-positive cells from the same donor showed similar TRBV-TRBJ usage, whereas memory cells showed distinct patterns. Both naive subsets had comparably high repertoire diversity, while memory CD8+ T cells had much lower repertoire diversity. CXCR3 expression partially decreased after cryopreservation, so most assays used freshly isolated PBMCs. TRB CDR3s from CXCR3-positive naive cells showed higher hydrophobicity (lower Kidera factor 4), lower energy, and higher strength and volume indices than CXCR3-negative naive cells.

In the case of this clonotype: Which antigen it targets is not known.

Counted from cysteine to phenylalanine, this CDR3 has 14 amino acids. Only the protein is on record. CDR1 MDHEN and CDR2 SYDVKM are derived from the germline V gene. The reads were generated on a NextSeq 550. The Human TCR Profiling Kit (MiLaboratory) was used to prepare UMI-labeled 5' RACE TRB cDNA libraries. The full amount of extracted RNA was used for cDNA synthesis, and the full amount of resulting cDNA was used for PCR amplification. The libraries were made side by side, with each library going through the same number of PCR cycles. Per the source publication's procedure: About 53,000 +/- 9,400 unique UMI-labeled TRB cDNA molecules per library were extracted with MIGEC and MiXCR, with at least two reads per UMI required. An average of about 40,000 +/- 10,000 functional in-frame TRB CDR3 nucleotide clonotypes without stop codons was found per library. After each sample was downsampled to 5000 UMI-labeled TRB molecules, VDJtools was used to calculate diversity metrics such as normalized Shannon-Wiener and Chao1. Clonotype-size-weighted physicochemical properties of the central five CDR3 residues (interaction energy, strength, volume and Kidera factor 4) were computed in VDJtools. TCRdb reprocessed the public reads and reports one entry per CDR3 protein sequence, without DNA. For this entry, the V and J calls and clone size follow TCRdb and not the study's own pipeline. This specimen's table enumerates 150,000 to 170,000 distinct CDR3 sequences. The biggest ten clones account for under 0.5% of the sample.

Each CD8+ T cell subset was flow-sorted in triplicate, with fewer than 350,000 cells per subset placed directly into RLT lysis buffer. To exclude memory contaminants, naive CD8+ T cells were stringently defined as CD45RO-CCR7+CD27+CD95-. Peripheral blood mononuclear cells were isolated from buffy coats using standard density gradient centrifugation. A FACSAria III was used to flow-sort naive CXCR3-negative and CXCR3-positive CD8+ T cells. Total RNA was extracted from sorted cells using an RNeasy Mini Kit. The sequencing input was naive CXCR3+ CD8+ T cells from blood. This specimen's cell subset or site label, per the study, means: CD45RO-CCR7+CD27+CD95- naive CD8+ T cells expressing CXCR3 (TNR3+). This TCR was sampled from a human donor in good health. Some clones in this sample may be carry-over from other donors' samples. The rearranged chain carries TRBV28 and TRBJ2-7; TCRdb indicates TRBD1, and absent DNA this call remains unverified. Here the CDR3 is given as CASSSSRTGVEQYF.